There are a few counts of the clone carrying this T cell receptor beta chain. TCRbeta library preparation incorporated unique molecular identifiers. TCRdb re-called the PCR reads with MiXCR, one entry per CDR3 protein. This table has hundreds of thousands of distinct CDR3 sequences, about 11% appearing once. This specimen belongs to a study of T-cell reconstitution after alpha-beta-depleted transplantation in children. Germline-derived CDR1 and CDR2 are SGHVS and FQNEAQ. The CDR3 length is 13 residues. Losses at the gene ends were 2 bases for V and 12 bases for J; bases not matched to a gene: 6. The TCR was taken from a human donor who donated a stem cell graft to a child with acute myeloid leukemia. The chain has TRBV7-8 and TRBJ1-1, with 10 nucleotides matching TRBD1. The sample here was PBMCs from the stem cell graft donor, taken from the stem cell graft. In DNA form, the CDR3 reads TGTGCCAGCAGCTTACAGGGACAGGGGATAACTTTCTTT. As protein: CASSLQGQGITFF.